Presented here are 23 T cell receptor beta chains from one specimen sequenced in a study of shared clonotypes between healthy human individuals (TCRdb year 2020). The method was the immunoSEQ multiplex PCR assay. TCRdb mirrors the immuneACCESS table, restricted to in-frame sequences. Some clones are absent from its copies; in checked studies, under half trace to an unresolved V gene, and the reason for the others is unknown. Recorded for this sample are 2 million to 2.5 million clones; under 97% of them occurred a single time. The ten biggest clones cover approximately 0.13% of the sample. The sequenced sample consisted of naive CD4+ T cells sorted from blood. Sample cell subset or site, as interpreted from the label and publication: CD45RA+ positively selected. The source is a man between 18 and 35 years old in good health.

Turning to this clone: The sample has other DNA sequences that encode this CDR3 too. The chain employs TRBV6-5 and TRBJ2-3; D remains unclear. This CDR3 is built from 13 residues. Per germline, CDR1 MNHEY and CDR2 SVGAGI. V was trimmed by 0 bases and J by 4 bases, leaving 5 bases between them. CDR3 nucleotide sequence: TGTGCCAGCAGTTACTCTCTAGCAGATACGCAGTATTTT. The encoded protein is CASSYSLADTQYF.

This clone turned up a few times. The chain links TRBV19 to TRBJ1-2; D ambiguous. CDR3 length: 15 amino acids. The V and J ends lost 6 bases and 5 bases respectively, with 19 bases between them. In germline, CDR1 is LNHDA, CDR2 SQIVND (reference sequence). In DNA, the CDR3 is TGTGCCAGTAGCCGGTTCGAAGTCCAGAGTTATGGCTACACCTTC. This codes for CASSRFEVQSYGYTF. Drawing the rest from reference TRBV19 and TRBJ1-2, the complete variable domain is DGGITQSPKYLFRKEGQNVTLSCEQNLNHDAMYWYRQDPGQGLRLIYYSQIVNDFQKGDIAEGYSVSREKKESFPLTVTSAQKNPTAFYLCASSRFEVQSYGYTFGSGTRLTVV.

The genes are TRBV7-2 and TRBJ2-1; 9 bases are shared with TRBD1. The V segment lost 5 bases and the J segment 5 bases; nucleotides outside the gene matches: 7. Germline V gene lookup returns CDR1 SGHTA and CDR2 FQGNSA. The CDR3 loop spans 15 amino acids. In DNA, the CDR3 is TGTGCCAGCAGCGCTACCGGGACAGGGAACAATGAGCAGTTCTTC. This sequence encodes CASSATGTGNNEQFF. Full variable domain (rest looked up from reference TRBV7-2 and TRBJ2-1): GAGVSQSPSNKVTEKGKDVELRCDPISGHTALYWYRQSLGQGLEFLIYFQGNSAPDKSGLPSDRFSAERTGGSVSTLTIQRTQQEDSAVYLCASSATGTGNNEQFFGPGTRLTVL.

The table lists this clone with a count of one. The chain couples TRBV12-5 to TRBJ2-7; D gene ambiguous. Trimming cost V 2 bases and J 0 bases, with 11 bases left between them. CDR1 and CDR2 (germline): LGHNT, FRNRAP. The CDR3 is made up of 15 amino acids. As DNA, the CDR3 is TGTGCTAGTGGTTTGCCACCGGCCCGCTCCTACGAGCAGTACTTC. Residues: CASGLPPARSYEQYF.

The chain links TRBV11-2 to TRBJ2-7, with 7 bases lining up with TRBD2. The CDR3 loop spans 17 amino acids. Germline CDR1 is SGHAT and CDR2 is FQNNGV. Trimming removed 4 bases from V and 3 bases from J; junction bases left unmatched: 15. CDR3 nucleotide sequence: TGTGCCAGCAGCTCCCTTCTCGGAGCGGGGCCTTTCTACGAGCAGTACTTC. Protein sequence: CASSSLLGAGPFYEQYF.

CDR3 in DNA: TGTGCCAGCAGCCAAGGATGGGGACCGTTGAACACTGAAGCTTTCTTT. This encodes CASSQGWGPLNTEAFF. The V and J genes are TRBV14 and TRBJ1-1; D may be TRBD1 (5 bases). Trimming removed 1 base at V and 0 bases at J, with 12 bases between. The germline CDR1 and CDR2 sequences are SGHDN and FVKESK. CDR3 length equals 16 residues.

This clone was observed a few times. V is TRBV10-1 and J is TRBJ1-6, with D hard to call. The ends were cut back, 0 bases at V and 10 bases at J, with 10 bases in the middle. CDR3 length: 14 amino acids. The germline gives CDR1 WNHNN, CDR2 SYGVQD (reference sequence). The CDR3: CASSESRAGSPLHF. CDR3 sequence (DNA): TGCGCCAGCAGTGAGTCCCGGGCGGGATCACCCCTCCACTTT.

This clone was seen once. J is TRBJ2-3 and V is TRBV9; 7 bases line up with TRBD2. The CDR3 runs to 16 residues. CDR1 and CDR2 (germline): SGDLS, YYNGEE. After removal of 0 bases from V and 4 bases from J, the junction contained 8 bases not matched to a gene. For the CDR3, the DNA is TGTGCCAGCAGCGTAGCTGCGGGAGCTGGAGCAGATACGCAGTATTTT. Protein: CASSVAAGAGADTQYF.

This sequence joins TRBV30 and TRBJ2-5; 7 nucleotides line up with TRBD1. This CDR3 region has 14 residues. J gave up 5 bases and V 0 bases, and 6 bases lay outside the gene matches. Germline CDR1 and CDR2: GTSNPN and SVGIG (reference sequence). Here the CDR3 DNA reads TGTGCCTGGAGTGTACAGGGGAGACGGGAGACCCAGTACTTC. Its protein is CAWSVQGRRETQYF.

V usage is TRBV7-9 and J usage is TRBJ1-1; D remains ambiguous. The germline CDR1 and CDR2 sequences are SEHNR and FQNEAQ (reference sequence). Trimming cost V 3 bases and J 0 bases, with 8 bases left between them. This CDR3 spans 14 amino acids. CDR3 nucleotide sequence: TGTGCCAGCAGCTTGAACAGCATGAACACTGAAGCTTTCTTT. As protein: CASSLNSMNTEAFF.

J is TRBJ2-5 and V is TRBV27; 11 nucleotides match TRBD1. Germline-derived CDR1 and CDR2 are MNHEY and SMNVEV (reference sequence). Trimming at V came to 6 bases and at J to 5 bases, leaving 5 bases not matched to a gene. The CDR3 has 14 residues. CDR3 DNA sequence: TGTGCCAGCAGAGGACAGGGGGCAAGGGAGACCCAGTACTTC. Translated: CASRGQGARETQYF.

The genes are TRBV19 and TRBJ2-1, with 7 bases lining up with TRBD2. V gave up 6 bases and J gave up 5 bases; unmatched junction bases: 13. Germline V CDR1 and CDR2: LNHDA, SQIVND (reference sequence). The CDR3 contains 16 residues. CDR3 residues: CASRRRGGTVNNEQFF. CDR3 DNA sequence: TGTGCCAGTAGGAGACGGGGAGGGACGGTGAACAATGAGCAGTTCTTC.

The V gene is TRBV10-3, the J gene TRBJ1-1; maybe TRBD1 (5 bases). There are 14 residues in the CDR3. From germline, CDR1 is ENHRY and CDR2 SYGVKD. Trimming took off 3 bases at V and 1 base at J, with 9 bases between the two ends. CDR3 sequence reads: CAISDWGGNTEAFF. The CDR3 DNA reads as TGTGCCATCAGTGATTGGGGGGGGAACACTGAAGCTTTCTTT.

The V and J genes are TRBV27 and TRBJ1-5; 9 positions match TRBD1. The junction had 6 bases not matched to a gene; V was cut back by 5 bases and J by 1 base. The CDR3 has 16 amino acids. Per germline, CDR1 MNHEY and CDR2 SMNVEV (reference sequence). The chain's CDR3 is CASSPFGQGSNQPQHF. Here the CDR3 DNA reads TGTGCCAGCAGTCCATTCGGACAGGGGAGCAATCAGCCCCAGCATTTT.

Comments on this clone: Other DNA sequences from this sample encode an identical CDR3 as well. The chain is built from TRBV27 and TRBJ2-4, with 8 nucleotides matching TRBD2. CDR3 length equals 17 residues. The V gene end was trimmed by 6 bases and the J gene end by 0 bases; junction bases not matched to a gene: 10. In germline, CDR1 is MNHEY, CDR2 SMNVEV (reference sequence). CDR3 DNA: TGTGCCAGCAGCCCCGGGCTAGCGGGTCTAGCCAAAAACATTCAGTACTTC. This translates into CASSPGLAGLAKNIQYF.

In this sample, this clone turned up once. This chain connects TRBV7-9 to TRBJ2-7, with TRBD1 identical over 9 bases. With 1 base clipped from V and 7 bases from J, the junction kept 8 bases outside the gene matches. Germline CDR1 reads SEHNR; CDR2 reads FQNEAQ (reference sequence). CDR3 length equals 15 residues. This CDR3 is CASSLGKGTGKEQYF. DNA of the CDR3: TGTGCCAGCAGCTTAGGAAAAGGGACAGGGAAAGAGCAGTACTTC.

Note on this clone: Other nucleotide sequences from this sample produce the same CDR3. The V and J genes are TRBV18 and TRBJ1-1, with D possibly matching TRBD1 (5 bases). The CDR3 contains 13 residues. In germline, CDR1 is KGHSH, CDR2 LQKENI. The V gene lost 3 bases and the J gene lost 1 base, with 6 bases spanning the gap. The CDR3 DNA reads TGTGCCAGCTCACCGGGACCGAACACTGAAGCTTTCTTT. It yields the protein CASSPGPNTEAFF.

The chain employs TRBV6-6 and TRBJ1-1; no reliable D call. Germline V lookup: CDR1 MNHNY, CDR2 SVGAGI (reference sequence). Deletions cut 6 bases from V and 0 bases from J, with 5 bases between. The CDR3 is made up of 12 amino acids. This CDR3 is CASRPMNTEAFF. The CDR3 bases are TGTGCCAGCAGGCCTATGAACACTGAAGCTTTCTTT.

The CDR3 is CASSLNPSLNTYEQYF. The CDR3 DNA follows: TGCGCCAGCAGCTTGAATCCTAGCCTAAATACCTACGAGCAGTACTTC. V and J are TRBV5-1 and TRBJ2-7, with D perhaps TRBD2 (5 bases). The CDR3 is 16 amino acids. V lost 1 base and J 2 bases, leaving 16 bases between the germline ends. The germline V gene encodes CDR1 SGHRS and CDR2 YFSETQ.

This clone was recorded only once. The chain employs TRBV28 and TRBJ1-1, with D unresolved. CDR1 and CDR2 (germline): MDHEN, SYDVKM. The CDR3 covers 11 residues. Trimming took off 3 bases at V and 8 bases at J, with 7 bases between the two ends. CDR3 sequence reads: CASSLTQEAFF. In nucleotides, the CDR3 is TGTGCCAGCAGTTTGACACAGGAAGCTTTCTTT. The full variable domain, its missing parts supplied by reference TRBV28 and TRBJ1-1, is DVKVTQSSRYLVKRTGEKVFLECVQDMDHENMFWYRQDPGLGLRLIYFSYDVKMKEKGDIPEGYSVSREKKERFSLILESASTNQTSMYLCASSLTQEAFFGQGTRLTVV.

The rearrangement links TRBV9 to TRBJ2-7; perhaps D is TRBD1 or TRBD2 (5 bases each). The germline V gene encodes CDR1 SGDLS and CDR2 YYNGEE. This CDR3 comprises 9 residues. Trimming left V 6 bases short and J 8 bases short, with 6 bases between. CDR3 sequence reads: CASKGQQYF. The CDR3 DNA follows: TGTGCCAGCAAGGGACAGCAGTACTTC.

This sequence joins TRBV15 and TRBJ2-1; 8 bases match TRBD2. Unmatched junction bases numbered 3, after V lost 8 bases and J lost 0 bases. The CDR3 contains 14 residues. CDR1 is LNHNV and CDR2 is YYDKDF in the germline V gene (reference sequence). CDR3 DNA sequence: TGTGCCACCGACGGGGGGGCCTCCTACAATGAGCAGTTCTTC. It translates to CATDGGASYNEQFF.

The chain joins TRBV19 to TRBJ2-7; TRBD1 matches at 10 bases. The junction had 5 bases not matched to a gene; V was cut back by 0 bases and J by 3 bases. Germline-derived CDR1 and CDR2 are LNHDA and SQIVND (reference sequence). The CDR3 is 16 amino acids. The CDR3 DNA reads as TGTGCCAGTAGTATAGAAGGGGGACAGGGGTTCTACGAGCAGTACTTC. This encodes CASSIEGGQGFYEQYF.